This T cell receptor beta chain was documented in a study of blood T cell repertoires in COVID-19. Study as a whole: Both acute and convalescent COVID-19 samples were obtained from the United States, Italy and Spain. From T cells, B-cell-depleted T cells, or PBMCs came the material, which was cDNA or gDNA.

The V end was cut by 9 bases, the J end by 0 bases, with 18 bases between. CDR1 and CDR2 from the germline V gene are KGHDR and SFDVKD. This CDR3 is built from 16 residues. Study processing details: The assay estimated nucleated cells by amplifying reference gene primers. Repertoires were generated with immunoSEQ multiplex PCR, while TCRdb's copy carries only in-frame clones and drops some. That table supplies the V and J calls and clone size; D and trimming were determined from the DNA. The data contain some 76,000 clones, roughly 80% of them seen just once; the ten biggest clones take up about a sixth.

The chain uses TRBV24-1 and TRBJ2-3, with D possibly TRBD1 on 5 matching bases. Sequencing used peripheral blood. The sequence came from an older woman with acute or convalescent COVID-19. The CDR3 DNA sequence: TGTGCCACCCTCGAAGGGGTTGAAAAAAGCACAGATACGCAGTATTTT. It encodes CATLEGVEKSTDTQYF.